Included here is one TCR beta chain sequence, with context. This specimen belongs to a study of blood T cell repertoires in COVID-19. Across the study: COVID-19 samples, acute and convalescent, were from the United States, Italy and Spain. T cells, B-cell-depleted T cells, or PBMCs supplied cDNA or gDNA.

Germline values: CDR1 LNHDA, CDR2 SQIVND (reference sequence). V shed 8 bases and J shed 0 bases, with 17 bases lying between them. CDR3 length equals 17 residues. As processed by the authors: Estimation of nucleated cell counts was performed using reference gene primer amplification. Method: immunoSEQ multiplex PCR; TCRdb's copy keeps in-frame clones and lacks some. V and J calls and clone size come straight from that table; D and trimming were deduced from the DNA. The sample carries 100,000 to 150,000 clones, about four fifths recorded once. The sequenced sample was PBMCs or T cells enriched from blood (not recorded which). The chain couples TRBV19 to TRBJ2-6; perhaps TRBD1 as D (6 bases). This clonotype was sampled from a woman under 40 who had recovered from COVID-19. The CDR3 spells CASRPVRGSSGANVLTF. CDR3 nucleotide sequence: TGTGCCAGTCGACCGGTCAGGGGCTCCTCTGGGGCCAACGTCCTGACTTTC.